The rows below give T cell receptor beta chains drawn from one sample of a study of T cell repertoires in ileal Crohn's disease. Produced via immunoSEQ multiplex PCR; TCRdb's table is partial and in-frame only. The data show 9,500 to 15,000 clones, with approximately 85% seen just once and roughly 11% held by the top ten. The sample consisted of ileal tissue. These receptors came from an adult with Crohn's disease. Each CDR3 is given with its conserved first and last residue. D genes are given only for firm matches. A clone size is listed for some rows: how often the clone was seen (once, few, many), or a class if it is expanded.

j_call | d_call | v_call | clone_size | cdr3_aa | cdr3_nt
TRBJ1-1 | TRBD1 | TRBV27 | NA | CASSPETGRPTEAFF | TGTGCCAGCAGTCCCGAGACAGGGCGCCCCACTGAAGCTTTCTTT
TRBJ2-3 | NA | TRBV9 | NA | CASSLSPLNTDTQYF | TGTGCCAGCAGCCTATCTCCCTTAAACACAGATACGCAGTATTTT
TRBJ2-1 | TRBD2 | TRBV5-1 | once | CASSLNGLADNEQFF | TGCGCCAGCAGCTTGAACGGACTAGCGGACAATGAGCAGTTCTTC
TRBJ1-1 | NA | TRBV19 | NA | CASSISGGATEAFF | TGTGCCAGTAGTATAAGTGGAGGGGCTACTGAAGCTTTCTTT
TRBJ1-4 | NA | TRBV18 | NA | CASSPMVLTASNEKLFF | TGTGCCAGCTCACCAATGGTTTTGACAGCCTCAAATGAAAAACTGTTTTTT
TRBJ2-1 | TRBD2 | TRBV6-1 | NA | CASSEASGSYNEQFF | TGTGCCAGCAGTGAAGCTAGCGGGTCCTACAATGAGCAGTTCTTC
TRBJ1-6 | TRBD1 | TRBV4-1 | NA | CASSQDPAGTDNSPLHF | TGCGCCAGCAGCCAAGACCCGGCCGGGACAGATAATTCACCCCTCCACTTT
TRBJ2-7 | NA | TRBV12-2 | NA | CASRLAGHSYEQYF | TGTGCAAGTCGCTTAGCGGGACACTCCTACGAGCAGTACTTC
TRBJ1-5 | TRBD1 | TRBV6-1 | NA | CASSEEGASNQPQHF | TGTGCCAGCAGTGAAGAGGGGGCGAGCAATCAGCCCCAGCATTTT
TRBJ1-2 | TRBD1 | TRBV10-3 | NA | CAIGFGQGAEGYTF | TGTGCCATCGGATTCGGACAGGGGGCTGAAGGCTACACCTTC
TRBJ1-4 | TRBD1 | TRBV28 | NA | CASSFPGQGSEKLFF | TGTGCCAGCAGTTTCCCGGGACAGGGAAGTGAAAAACTGTTTTTT
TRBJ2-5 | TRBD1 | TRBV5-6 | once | CASSIRTGGQETQYF | TGTGCCAGCAGCATCCGGACAGGGGGGCAAGAGACCCAGTACTTC
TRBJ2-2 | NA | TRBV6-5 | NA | CASRLGEITGELFF | TGTGCCAGCAGGCTAGGAGAGATCACCGGGGAGCTGTTTTTT
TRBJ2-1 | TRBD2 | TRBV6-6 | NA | CASSSGTSGGEQFF | TGTGCCAGCAGCTCCGGGACTAGCGGGGGGGAGCAGTTCTTC
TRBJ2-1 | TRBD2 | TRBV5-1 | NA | CASSVGLVIDEQFF | TGCGCCAGCAGCGTGGGACTAGTTATTGATGAGCAGTTCTTC
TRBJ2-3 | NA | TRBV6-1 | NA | CASNQRSTDTQYF | TGTGCCAGCAATCAGCGGAGCACAGATACGCAGTATTTT
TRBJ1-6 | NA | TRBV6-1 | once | CASSEAGGPLGNSPLHF | TGTGCCAGCAGTGAGGCGGGGGGACCCTTGGGAAATTCACCCCTCCACTTT
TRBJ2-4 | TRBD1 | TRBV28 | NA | CASSSFKGQGKNIQYF | TGTGCCAGCAGTTCCTTTAAGGGACAGGGAAAAAACATTCAGTACTTC
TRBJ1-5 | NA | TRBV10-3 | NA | CAISRTENQPQHF | TGTGCCATCAGCAGGACAGAGAATCAGCCCCAGCATTTT
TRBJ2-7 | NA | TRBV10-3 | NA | CAISSGQGSDYEQYF | NA
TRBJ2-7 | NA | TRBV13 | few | CASSASRSSYEQYF | TGTGCCAGCAGCGCCTCTAGGAGCTCCTACGAGCAGTACTTC
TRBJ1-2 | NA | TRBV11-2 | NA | CASSHGAPGGYGYTF | TGTGCCAGCAGCCACGGGGCCCCCGGAGGGTATGGCTACACCTTC
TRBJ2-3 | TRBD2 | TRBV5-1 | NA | CASRPASGGQSTDTQYF | TGCGCCAGCAGGCCTGCGAGCGGGGGCCAAAGCACAGATACGCAGTATTTT
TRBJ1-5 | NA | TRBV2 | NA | CASSERLTVHQPQHF | TGTGCCAGCAGTGAAAGGCTGACAGTTCATCAGCCCCAGCATTTT
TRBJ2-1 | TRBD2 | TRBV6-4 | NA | CASSELAGGYNEQFF | TGTGCCAGCAGTGAGCTAGCGGGAGGCTACAATGAGCAGTTCTTC
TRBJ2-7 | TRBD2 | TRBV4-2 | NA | CASSPSGRFSYEQYF | TGTGCCAGCAGCCCTAGCGGGAGGTTCTCCTACGAGCAGTACTTC
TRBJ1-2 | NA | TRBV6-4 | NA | CASSPTGGGYTF | TGTGCCAGCAGCCCCACGGGGGGTGGCTACACCTTC
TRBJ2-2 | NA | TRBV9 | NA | CASSAYTGELFF | TGTGCCAGCAGCGCTTACACCGGGGAGCTGTTTTTT
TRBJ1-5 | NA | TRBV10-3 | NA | CAIRAEGNQPQHF | TGTGCCATCAGGGCGGAGGGTAATCAGCCCCAGCATTTT
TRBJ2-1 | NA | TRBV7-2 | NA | CASSHRLEYNEQFF | TGTGCCAGCAGCCATCGACTGGAATACAATGAGCAGTTCTTC
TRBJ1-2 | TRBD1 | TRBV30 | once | CAWSDLDREVSYGYTF | TGTGCCTGGAGTGACTTGGACAGGGAGGTATCCTATGGCTACACCTTC
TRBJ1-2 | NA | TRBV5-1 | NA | CASSLLSDYGYTF | TGCGCCAGCAGCTTGTTGTCAGACTATGGCTACACCTTC